This T cell receptor (beta chain) was captured by sequencing in a study of shared clonotypes between healthy human individuals. Study-level results: Relative to their counterparts shared across all four donors, non-shared clonotypes exhibited diminished generation probabilities.

In the authors' methods: Filtering differed because ImmunoSEQ produced junction-only sequences that carried no quality scores. Profiling relied on immunoSEQ multiplex PCR, and the TCRdb table lists in-frame clones only, not all of them. V and J calls plus clone size are reproduced from that table; the DNA served to infer D and trimming. The table includes 2 million to 2.5 million clones, 93% detected once. The CDR3 totals 13 residues. The germline CDR1 and CDR2 sequences are LNHDA and SQIVND (reference sequence). Trimming removed 0 bases from V and 5 bases from J, with 5 bases in between. Remarks on this clone: Its antigen is unknown.

The chain has TRBV19 and TRBJ2-1; D is ambiguous. Sequencing used naive CD4+ T cells from PBMCs. Described subset: CD45RA+ positively selected. This clonotype was sampled from a man younger than 35 in good health. Some clones in this sample may be carry-over from other donors' samples. CDR3 DNA sequence: TGTGCCAGTAGTATAGATTTCGACAATGAGCAGTTCTTC. Its translation: CASSIDFDNEQFF.